A single T cell receptor (beta chain) is shown here with its context. The data originate from a study of blood T cell repertoires in COVID-19. Study information: Sample material is recorded as cDNA or gDNA derived from T cells, B-cell-depleted T cells, or PBMCs.

The germline gives CDR1 MNHNY, CDR2 SVGAGI (reference sequence). The CDR3 loop spans 14 amino acids. The J segment lost 5 bases and the V segment lost 7 bases, leaving 10 bases of the junction unmatched. Sequencing used immunoSEQ multiplex PCR; TCRdb keeps in-frame clones, though not all of them. Among 400,000 to 450,000 clones listed, around 91% were seen once. This rearrangement joins TRBV6-6 to TRBJ1-1; TRBD1 agrees at 7 bases. Sequences were obtained from PBMCs or T cells enriched from blood (not recorded which). The TCR sequence derives from a man aged 30 to 45 who had recovered from COVID-19. The DNA of the CDR3 is TGTGCCAGCACACCCTCAGGGGGTGGGACTGAAGCTTTCTTT. Translation gives CASTPSGGGTEAFF.